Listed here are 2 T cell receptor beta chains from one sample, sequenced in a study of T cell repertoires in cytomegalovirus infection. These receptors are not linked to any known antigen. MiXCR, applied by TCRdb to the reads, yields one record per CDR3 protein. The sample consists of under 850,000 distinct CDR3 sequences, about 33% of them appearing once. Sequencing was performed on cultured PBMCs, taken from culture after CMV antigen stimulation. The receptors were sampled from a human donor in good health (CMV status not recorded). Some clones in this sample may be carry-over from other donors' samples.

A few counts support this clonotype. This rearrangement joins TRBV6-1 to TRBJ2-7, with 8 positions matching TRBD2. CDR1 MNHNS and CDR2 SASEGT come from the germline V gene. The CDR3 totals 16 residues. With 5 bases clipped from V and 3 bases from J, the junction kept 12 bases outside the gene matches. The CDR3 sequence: CASSLKSGREDYEQYF. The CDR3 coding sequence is TGTGCCAGCAGTTTAAAAAGCGGGAGAGAGGACTACGAGCAGTACTTC.

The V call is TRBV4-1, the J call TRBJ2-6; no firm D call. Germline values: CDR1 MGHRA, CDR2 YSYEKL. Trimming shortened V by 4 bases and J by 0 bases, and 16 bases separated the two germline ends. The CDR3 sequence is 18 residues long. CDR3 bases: TGCGCCAGCAGCCCGGGCCGGCCAATGAGCTCTGGGGCCAACGTCCTGACTTTC. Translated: CASSPGRPMSSGANVLTF.